Shown below are 31 T cell receptor beta chains from a single sample sequenced in a study of blood T cell repertoires in COVID-19. The repertoire was sequenced with immunoSEQ multiplex PCR; TCRdb's copy has only in-frame clones and lacks some. This table holds around 150,000 clones, around nine tenths found once. Input material: peripheral blood. Source of these receptors: a man between 45 and 60 years old with active or convalescent COVID-19.

The CDR3 reads CASSSTRTGMRLLFF. Here the CDR3 DNA reads TGTGCCAGCAGCTCGACAAGGACAGGGATGCGATTACTGTTTTTT. V is TRBV14 and J is TRBJ1-4, with TRBD1 matching 8 bases. CDR3 length: 15 amino acids. The V gene's germline CDR1 is SGHDN and CDR2 FVKESK. With 5 bases clipped from V and 13 bases from J, the junction kept 15 bases outside the gene matches.

The V call is TRBV28, the J call TRBJ2-4; TRBD2 matches 7 bases. Germline-derived CDR1 and CDR2 are MDHEN and SYDVKM. V was pared by 2 bases and J by 8 bases, with 9 bases of the junction left unmatched. This CDR3 spans 15 amino acids. CDR3 amino acids: CASSLNPSAGDIQYF. The CDR3 DNA reads TGTGCCAGCAGTTTAAATCCGAGTGCGGGAGACATTCAGTACTTC.

The CDR3: CASSYDRGRYNEQFF. DNA for the CDR3: TGTGCCAGTAGTTATGACAGGGGGCGCTACAATGAGCAGTTCTTC. The V call is TRBV19, the J call TRBJ2-1, with 10 nucleotides matching TRBD1. CDR3 length: 15 residues. J gave up 3 bases and V 5 bases, and 4 bases lay outside the gene matches. CDR1 is LNHDA and CDR2 is SQIVND in the germline V gene (reference sequence).

The chain links TRBV18 to TRBJ2-1; D uncertain. The CDR3 contains 16 residues. Germline V gives CDR1 KGHSH, CDR2 LQKENI. The V gene lost 2 bases and the J gene lost 2 bases, with 13 bases spanning the gap. CDR3 protein: CASSPSRSRTYNEQFF. The CDR3 DNA reads as TGTGCCAGCTCACCATCTCGGAGCCGGACCTACAATGAGCAGTTCTTC.

The V gene is TRBV28, the J gene TRBJ2-3; the match to TRBD2 covers 15 bases. The CDR3 has 18 amino acids. Germline CDR1 MDHEN, CDR2 SYDVKM. The trim removed 4 bases at V and 6 bases at J, leaving 11 bases unmatched. The CDR3 protein is CASSSSGGLAGGRDTQYF. The DNA of the CDR3 is TGTGCCAGCAGTTCCAGCGGGGGACTAGCGGGAGGAAGGGATACGCAGTATTTT.

This clone was counted only a few times. The gene calls are TRBV27 and TRBJ2-6; D might be TRBD1 (6 bases). V lost 3 bases and J 0 bases, leaving 9 bases between the germline ends. The CDR3 covers 16 residues. Looked up from germline, CDR1 is MNHEY and CDR2 is SMNVEV (reference sequence). The CDR3 coding sequence is TGTGCCAGCAGTTTTAACAGGGCCTCTGGGGCCAACGTCCTGACTTTC. As protein: CASSFNRASGANVLTF.

The chain employs TRBV9 and TRBJ2-6; 8 bases match TRBD1. The germline gives CDR1 SGDLS, CDR2 YYNGEE. This CDR3 has 16 amino acids. V was pared by 3 bases and J by 4 bases, with 6 bases of the junction left unmatched. The CDR3 loop reads CASSDHQGAGANVLTF. DNA of the CDR3: TGTGCCAGCAGCGATCACCAGGGGGCCGGGGCCAACGTCCTGACTTTC.

The count of this clone is one. The chain joins TRBV24-1 to TRBJ2-5; 16 bases are a match to TRBD2. Germline V gene data show CDR1 as KGHDR and CDR2 as SFDVKD. CDR3 length equals 16 residues. The V segment lost 6 bases and the J segment 5 bases; nucleotides outside the gene matches: 5. The CDR3 sequence: CATSPTGLAGGETQYF. Here the CDR3 DNA reads TGTGCCACCAGTCCCACGGGACTAGCGGGAGGGGAGACCCAGTACTTC.

The chain links TRBV7-6 to TRBJ1-1; no definite D call. CDR1 is SGHVS and CDR2 is FNYEAQ in the germline V gene. The CDR3 runs 16 residues. Trimming took off 1 base at V and 0 bases at J, with 12 bases between the two ends. This chain's CDR3 is CASSLGWQNMNTEAFF. The CDR3 nucleotides are TGTGCCAGCAGCTTAGGTTGGCAGAACATGAACACTGAAGCTTTCTTT.

This chain connects TRBV7-9 to TRBJ1-1; possible D gene TRBD1, 6 bases. Germline V CDR1 and CDR2: SEHNR, FQNEAQ (reference sequence). The V end was cut by 8 bases, the J end by 1 base, with 11 bases between. CDR3 size: 13 residues. The CDR3 DNA sequence: TGTGCCAGCTTCGGGGGGGCGAACACTGAAGCTTTCTTT. It encodes CASFGGANTEAFF.

Only one count was recorded for this clone. This rearrangement joins TRBV28 to TRBJ2-7; 7 nucleotides match TRBD2. The CDR3 sequence is 18 residues long. The germline CDR1 and CDR2 sequences are MDHEN and SYDVKM. J was trimmed by 0 bases and V by 5 bases; bases with no gene match: 16. The CDR3 here is CASSRPLHHSGPSYEQYF. Here the CDR3 DNA reads TGTGCCAGCAGTCGTCCCCTCCACCATAGCGGGCCCTCCTACGAGCAGTACTTC.

The chain uses TRBV3-1 (or the pseudogene TRBV3-2) and TRBJ2-7; 7 bases align to TRBD1. The CDR3 is 14 residues long. From germline, CDR1 is LGHDT and CDR2 YNNKEL (reference sequence). V lost 3 bases, J lost 4 bases, and 6 bases stayed unmatched. The CDR3: CASSHGQESYEQYF. The CDR3 coding sequence is TGTGCCAGCAGCCACGGACAGGAGTCGTACGAGCAGTACTTC.

This rearrangement joins TRBV18 to TRBJ2-1; D is possibly TRBD2 (5 bases). Germline V CDR1 and CDR2: KGHSH, LQKENI. The germline V and J ends were trimmed by 1 base and 0 bases, with 16 bases remaining between them. The CDR3 is 18 residues long. DNA of the CDR3: TGTGCCAGCTCACCACTGTCGAATTTGGGGAGCTCCTACAATGAGCAGTTCTTC. Encoded protein: CASSPLSNLGSSYNEQFF.

This chain joins TRBV4-3 and TRBJ2-1; a possible D gene is TRBD2 (5 bases). The CDR3 covers 15 residues. V lost 0 bases to trimming and J lost 2 bases, with 8 bases between them. Germline V gives CDR1 LGHNA, CDR2 YSLEER. CDR3 nucleotides: TGCGCCAGCAGCCAAGATCCGGGGACCTACAATGAGCAGTTCTTC. It codes for CASSQDPGTYNEQFF.

This chain joins TRBV12-3 or TRBV12-4 and TRBJ2-2; possibly TRBD2 for D (6 bases). Trimming shortened V by 6 bases and J by 13 bases, and 15 bases separated the two germline ends. The CDR3 consists of 12 residues. CDR3 DNA: TGTGCCAGCAGCGGGACTTCGAGCGGGCTGTTTTTT. It codes for CASSGTSSGLFF.

The gene calls are TRBV25-1 and TRBJ1-2; weak D call: TRBD1 (6 bases). The CDR3 runs 16 residues. With 3 bases removed from V and 0 bases from J, the gap between germline ends came to 14 bases. CDR1 and CDR2 from the germline V gene are MGHDK and SYGVNS. The CDR3 loop reads CASSESGVGANYGYTF. As DNA, the CDR3 is TGTGCCAGCAGTGAGTCAGGGGTCGGGGCTAACTATGGCTACACCTTC.

This clone has a single count. The sample contains more than one DNA sequence encoding this CDR3. The chain joins TRBV24-1 to TRBJ2-7; TRBD2 might be the D (5 bases). Germline loops: CDR1 KGHDR, CDR2 SFDVKD. V lost 4 bases, J lost 1 base, and 7 bases lay in between. The CDR3 contains 13 residues. The chain's CDR3 is CATSDTGSYEQYF. The CDR3 DNA is TGTGCCACCAGTGACACGGGATCCTACGAGCAGTACTTC.

This rearrangement joins TRBV28 to TRBJ1-2; 7 nucleotides align to TRBD1. The CDR3 sequence is 14 residues long. The ends lost 5 bases at V and 3 bases at J; junction bases unmatched: 6. The germline V gene encodes CDR1 MDHEN and CDR2 SYDVKM. The CDR3 sequence: CASSLQTGYYGYTF. The CDR3 nucleotides are TGTGCCAGCAGTCTCCAGACAGGGTACTATGGCTACACCTTC.

This clone has just a few counts. The rearrangement uses TRBV5-1 and TRBJ2-1; 14 bases are shared with TRBD2. CDR1 and CDR2 from the germline V gene are SGHRS and YFSETQ. This CDR3 is built from 17 residues. V lost 4 bases and J lost 3; bases outside the gene matches: 6. The CDR3 nucleotides are TGCGCCAGCAGCGCCGGGACTAGCGGGAGTTTCTACAATGAGCAGTTCTTC. Protein sequence: CASSAGTSGSFYNEQFF.

This chain connects TRBV9 to TRBJ2-7, with 9 positions matching TRBD1. V lost 3 bases, J lost 6 bases, and 10 bases stayed unmatched. The CDR3 consists of 15 residues. Germline V gives CDR1 SGDLS, CDR2 YYNGEE. CDR3: CASSASGTGLAEQYF. The DNA for the CDR3 is TGTGCCAGCAGCGCATCCGGGACAGGGCTAGCCGAGCAGTACTTC.

V and J are TRBV6-5 and TRBJ1-4; TRBD1 agrees at 12 bases. Germline lookup yields CDR1 MNHEY and CDR2 SVGAGI. CDR3 length: 15 amino acids. The ends lost 7 bases at V and 8 bases at J; junction bases unmatched: 8. The CDR3, as DNA: TGTGCCAGCATCCTGGGGGGGACAGGGGGCGAAAAACTGTTTTTT. Translated: CASILGGTGGEKLFF.

The chain joins TRBV7-2 to TRBJ2-7; 7 bases align to TRBD2. This CDR3 is 16 amino acids long. The V and J ends lost 1 base and 2 bases, in that order; junction bases with no gene match: 8. Germline CDR1 and CDR2: SGHTA and FQGNSA. CDR3 region: CASSLGLWRGTYEQYF. CDR3 coding DNA: TGTGCCAGCAGCTTAGGTCTTTGGCGGGGGACCTACGAGCAGTACTTC. Full variable domain (remainder filled in from reference TRBV7-2 and TRBJ2-7): GAGVSQSPSNKVTEKGKDVELRCDPISGHTALYWYRQSLGQGLEFLIYFQGNSAPDKSGLPSDRFSAERTGGSVSTLTIQRTQQEDSAVYLCASSLGLWRGTYEQYFGPGTRLTVT.

This clone has a single count. CDR3 in amino acids: CASSLGQAHEQYF. The CDR3 DNA sequence: TGTGCCAGCAGCTTAGGACAGGCCCACGAGCAGTACTTC. The V gene is TRBV11-2, the J gene TRBJ2-7; D is possibly TRBD1 (6 bases). Deletions cut 1 base from V and 5 bases from J, with 9 bases between. Germline V lookup: CDR1 SGHAT, CDR2 FQNNGV. CDR3 length: 13 residues. Supplemented by reference TRBV11-2 and TRBJ2-7, the full variable domain reads EAGVAQSPRYKIIEKRQSVAFWCNPISGHATLYWYQQILGQGPKLLIQFQNNGVVDDSQLPKDRFSAERLKGVDSTLKIQPAKLEDSAVYLCASSLGQAHEQYFGPGTRLTVT.

The chain uses TRBV9 and TRBJ2-1; 8 bases match TRBD2. The germline gives CDR1 SGDLS, CDR2 YYNGEE. This CDR3 has 15 residues. Germline trimming cut 3 bases from V and 4 bases from J; bases unmatched to any gene: 6. In DNA, the CDR3 is TGTGCCAGCAGCGCCGGGGGGGCTAGATACAATGAGCAGTTCTTC. It yields the protein CASSAGGARYNEQFF.

This chain connects TRBV11-2 to TRBJ2-7, with 12 nucleotides matching TRBD1. The CDR3 has 15 amino acids. Trimming removed 4 bases from V and 6 bases from J; junction bases left unmatched: 7. Germline values: CDR1 SGHAT, CDR2 FQNNGV. CDR3 bases: TGTGCCAGCAGCTCCGGGACAGGGGGCGGCGGCGAGCAGTACTTC. The encoded protein is CASSSGTGGGGEQYF.

To note about this clone: At the DNA level, this CDR3 is encoded by other sequences in the same sample as well. The chain is built from TRBV20-1 and TRBJ2-7; 8 nucleotides line up with TRBD1. Losses at the gene ends were 4 bases for V and 6 bases for J; bases not matched to a gene: 2. Germline CDR1 DFQATT, CDR2 SNEGSKA (reference sequence). This CDR3 is built from 11 residues. The CDR3 region has the DNA TGCAGTGCTACAGGGGGCGGCGAGCAGTACTTC. Translation gives CSATGGGEQYF.

This clone was found a few times. The V call is TRBV4-1, the J call TRBJ2-1, with D perhaps matching TRBD2 (5 bases). Germline V gene sequence: CDR1 MGHRA, CDR2 YSYEKL. The CDR3 is 13 residues long. The V end lost 7 bases, the J end lost 7 bases, and 14 bases lay between the germline ends. The chain's CDR3 is CASIGGRVNEQFF. CDR3 bases: TGCGCCAGCATAGGAGGTAGGGTGAATGAGCAGTTCTTC.

The rearrangement uses TRBV5-1 and TRBJ2-1; TRBD2 agrees at 9 bases. Looked up from germline, CDR1 is SGHRS and CDR2 is YFSETQ. This CDR3 is built from 16 residues. Trimming took 4 bases from V and 4 from J; bases not matched to a gene: 9. Here the CDR3 DNA reads TGCGCCAGCAGCGTACAAGGGACTAGCAGTTACAATGAGCAGTTCTTC. This translates into CASSVQGTSSYNEQFF. The variable domain in full, completed from reference TRBV5-1 and TRBJ2-1, reads KAGVTQTPRYLIKTRGQQVTLSCSPISGHRSVSWYQQTPGQGLQFLFEYFSETQRNKGNFPGRFSGRQFSNSRSEMNVSTLELGDSALYLCASSVQGTSSYNEQFFGPGTRLTVL.

V is TRBV5-4 and J is TRBJ1-1, with a weak D call TRBD1 (5 bases). The CDR3 has 15 amino acids. Germline CDR1 reads SGHNT; CDR2 reads YYREEE (reference sequence). Trimming removed 0 bases from V and 4 bases from J, with 13 bases in between. This CDR3 is CASSLVRQGGTEAFF. CDR3 DNA: TGTGCCAGCAGCTTGGTTCGTCAGGGAGGCACTGAAGCTTTCTTT.

V is TRBV7-2 and J is TRBJ1-2; tentatively, D is TRBD1 (5 bases). V gave up 1 base and J gave up 2 bases, with 11 bases separating them. CDR1 is SGHTA, CDR2 FQGNSA, per germline. CDR3 length equals 15 residues. CDR3 coding DNA: TGTGCCAGCAGCTTAGTGGGGGGTTCGAACTATGGCTACACCTTC. Its translation is CASSLVGGSNYGYTF. The complete variable domain, with remaining parts taken from reference TRBV7-2 and TRBJ1-2, reads GAGVSQSPSNKVTEKGKDVELRCDPISGHTALYWYRQSLGQGLEFLIYFQGNSAPDKSGLPSDRFSAERTGGSVSTLTIQRTQQEDSAVYLCASSLVGGSNYGYTFGSGTRLTVV.

V gene TRBV10-3 combines with J gene TRBJ2-7; 9 bases are a match to TRBD2. V dropped 2 bases and J dropped 5; count of bases not matched to a gene: 7. From germline, CDR1 is ENHRY and CDR2 SYGVKD. This CDR3 has 15 amino acids. The CDR3 nucleotides read TGTGCCATCAGTGAGGGGAATAGCGGGAGCAACGAGCAGTACTTC. This translates into CAISEGNSGSNEQYF.